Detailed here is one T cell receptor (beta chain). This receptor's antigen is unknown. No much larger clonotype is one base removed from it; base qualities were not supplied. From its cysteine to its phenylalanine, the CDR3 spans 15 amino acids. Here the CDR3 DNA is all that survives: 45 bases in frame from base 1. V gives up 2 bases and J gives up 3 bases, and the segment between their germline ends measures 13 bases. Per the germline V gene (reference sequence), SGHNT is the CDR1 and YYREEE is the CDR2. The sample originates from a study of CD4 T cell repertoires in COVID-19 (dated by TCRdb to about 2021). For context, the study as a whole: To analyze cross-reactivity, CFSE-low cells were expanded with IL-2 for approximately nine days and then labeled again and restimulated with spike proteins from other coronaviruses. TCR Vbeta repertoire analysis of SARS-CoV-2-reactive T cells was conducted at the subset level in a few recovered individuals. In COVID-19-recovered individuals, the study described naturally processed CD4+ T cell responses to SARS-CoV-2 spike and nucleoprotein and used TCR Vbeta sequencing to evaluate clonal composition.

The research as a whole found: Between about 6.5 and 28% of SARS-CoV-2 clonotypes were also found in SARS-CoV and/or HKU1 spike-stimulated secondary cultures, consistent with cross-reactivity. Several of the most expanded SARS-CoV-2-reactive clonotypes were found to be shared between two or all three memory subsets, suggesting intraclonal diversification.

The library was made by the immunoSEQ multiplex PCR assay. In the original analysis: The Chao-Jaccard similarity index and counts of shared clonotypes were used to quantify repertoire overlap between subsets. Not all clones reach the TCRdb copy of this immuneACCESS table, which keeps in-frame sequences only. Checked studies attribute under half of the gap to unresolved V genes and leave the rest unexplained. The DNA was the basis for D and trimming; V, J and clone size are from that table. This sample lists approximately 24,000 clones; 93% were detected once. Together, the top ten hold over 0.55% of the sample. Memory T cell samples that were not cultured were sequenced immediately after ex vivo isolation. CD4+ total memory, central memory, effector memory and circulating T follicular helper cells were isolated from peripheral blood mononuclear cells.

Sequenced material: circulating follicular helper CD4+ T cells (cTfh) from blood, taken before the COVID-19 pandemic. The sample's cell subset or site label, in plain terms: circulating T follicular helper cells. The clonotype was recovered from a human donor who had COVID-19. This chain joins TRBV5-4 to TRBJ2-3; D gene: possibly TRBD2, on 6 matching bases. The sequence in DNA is TGTGCCAGCAGCTTACCCGGGACTCAGACAGATACGCAGTATTTT. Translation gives CASSLPGTQTDTQYF.